These T cell receptor beta chains were read from a single sample in a study of blood T cell repertoires in COVID-19. Generated by immunoSEQ multiplex PCR, the TCRdb table keeps only in-frame clones and is missing some. The data contain 50,000 to 55,000 clones, more than 70% of them singletons. The sample consisted of peripheral blood. The receptors were gathered from a man between 60 and 75 years old with acute or convalescent COVID-19. The CDR3 runs from the conserved cysteine through the conserved F or W. D genes are given only for firm matches. The size field is filled for only some rows; it gives once, few, many or a size class.

clone_size d_call j_call v_call cdr3_aa cdr3_nt
. . TRBJ1-2 TRBV6-1 CASSERGLNYGYTF TGTGCCAGCAGTGAAAGGGGGTTGAACTATGGCTACACCTTC
. TRBD1 TRBJ1-5 TRBV2 CASSGQGAGSNQPQHF TGTGCCAGCAGTGGGCAGGGGGCCGGTAGCAATCAGCCCCAGCATTTT
once TRBD2 TRBJ2-1 TRBV28 CASSLLSGRKYNEQFF TGTGCCAGCAGTTTACTTAGCGGGAGGAAGTACAATGAGCAGTTCTTC
few . TRBJ1-4 TRBV4-1 CASSLQAPTNEKLFF TGCGCCAGCAGCCTACAGGCTCCAACTAATGAAAAACTGTTTTTT
. TRBD2 TRBJ2-2 TRBV3-1/TRBV3-2 CASSQGTSGNTGELFF TGTGCCAGCAGCCAAGGAACTAGCGGCAACACCGGGGAGCTGTTTTTT
. TRBD1 TRBJ1-5 TRBV29-1 CSLRQGAQEPQHF TGCAGCCTCCGACAGGGGGCGCAGGAGCCCCAGCATTTT
. . TRBJ1-4 TRBV6-1 CASSSDIRWEKLFF TGTGCCAGCAGTTCGGACATCCGGTGGGAAAAACTGTTTTTT
. . TRBJ1-1 TRBV7-9 CASSHRVGNTEAFF TGTGCCAGCAGCCACAGGGTCGGAAACACTGAAGCTTTCTTT
. . TRBJ1-1 TRBV7-8 CASSRQTGNTEAFF TGTGCCAGCAGCCGACAAACGGGGAACACTGAAGCTTTCTTT
. TRBD2 TRBJ2-2 TRBV2 CASKRELAGGQAGELFF TGTGCCAGCAAGAGGGAGTTAGCGGGAGGGCAAGCCGGGGAGCTGTTTTTT
. TRBD1 TRBJ2-6 TRBV18 CASSYDRVGAGANVLTF TGTGCCAGCTCATACGACAGGGTCGGGGCTGGGGCCAACGTCCTGACTTTC
. TRBD1 TRBJ2-4 TRBV27 CASSRGRGTGADIAKNIQYF TGTGCCAGCAGTCGAGGACGCGGGACAGGGGCTGACATAGCCAAAAACATTCAGTACTTC
. . TRBJ2-2 TRBV11-2 CASSPRGSGELFF TGTGCCAGCAGCCCACGAGGCTCCGGGGAGCTGTTTTTT
. TRBD2 TRBJ2-3 TRBV9 CASSGLALSTDTQYF TGTGCCAGCAGCGGACTAGCGCTTAGCACAGATACGCAGTATTTT
once . TRBJ1-4 TRBV4-1 CASSTHGGRDQDEKLFF TGCGCCAGCAGCACTCATGGGGGCAGGGACCAGGATGAAAAACTGTTTTTT
. TRBD1 TRBJ1-2 TRBV5-1 CASSLGGTGYGYTF TGCGCCAGCAGCTTGGGAGGGACAGGGTACGGCTACACCTTC
. . TRBJ1-4 TRBV28 CASSLDSATNEKLFF TGTGCCAGCAGTTTGGACTCTGCAACTAATGAAAAACTGTTTTTT
. . TRBJ1-4 TRBV19 CASSKRATNEKLFF TGTGCCAGTAGTAAGAGGGCAACTAATGAAAAACTGTTTTTT
once TRBD1 TRBJ1-1 TRBV7-9 CASSLRQGGTHMNTEAFF TGTGCCAGCAGCTTACGACAGGGTGGGACCCACATGAACACTGAAGCTTTCTTT
. . TRBJ1-2 TRBV9 CASSAFRTGMPYGYTF TGTGCCAGCAGCGCATTCCGGACGGGGATGCCCTATGGCTACACCTTC
. . TRBJ2-7 TRBV27 CASSLTGGEQYF TGTGCCAGCAGTTTAACCGGGGGCGAGCAGTACTTC
. . TRBJ1-1 TRBV27 CASSLSRAPSRAFF TGTGCCAGCAGTTTATCCAGGGCCCCTTCTAGGGCTTTCTTT
. . TRBJ2-2 TRBV7-2 CASSLARQGELFF TGTGCCAGCAGCTTAGCTCGACAGGGGGAGCTGTTTTTT
. . TRBJ1-4 TRBV5-4 CASSLRGLDEKLFF TGTGCCAGCAGCTTGAGAGGGTTGGACGAAAAACTGTTTTTT
. . TRBJ2-1 TRBV7-9 CASSLAGSSYNEQFF TGTGCCAGCAGCTTGGCTGGGAGCTCCTACAATGAGCAGTTCTTC
. . TRBJ1-4 TRBV6-5 CASSYSGRKGEKLFF TGTGCCAGCAGTTACTCAGGCAGGAAAGGTGAAAAACTGTTTTTT
. . TRBJ1-4 TRBV4-1 CASSPQAGAIEKLFF TGCGCCAGCAGCCCGCAGGCGGGGGCGATCGAAAAACTGTTTTTT
. . TRBJ2-1 TRBV28 CASSLIANEQFF TGTGCCAGCAGTTTAATAGCAAATGAGCAGTTCTTC
. . TRBJ2-5 TRBV5-6 CASSSHRDQETQYF TGTGCCAGCAGCTCCCACAGGGACCAAGAGACCCAGTACTTC
few TRBD1 TRBJ1-4 TRBV4-1 CASSQDAAGTGATNEKLFF TGCGCCAGCAGCCAAGATGCCGCCGGGACAGGAGCAACTAATGAAAAACTGTTTTTT
. TRBD1 TRBJ2-2 TRBV11-2 CASSSPGGTGELFF TGTGCCAGCAGCTCCCCAGGGGGCACCGGGGAGCTGTTTTTT
. TRBD1 TRBJ1-1 TRBV10-3 CAIRGPGGGAEAFF TGTGCCATCAGGGGCCCAGGGGGCGGCGCTGAAGCTTTCTTT
few . TRBJ2-7 TRBV19 CASTPGTSSYEQYF TGTGCCAGTACCCCCGGGACATCTTCCTACGAGCAGTACTTC
few TRBD1 TRBJ2-4 TRBV15 CATSRDGGQGALNIQYF TGTGCCACCAGCAGAGATGGCGGACAGGGGGCCCTAAACATTCAGTACTTC
. . TRBJ1-2 TRBV6-6 CASSYSLYERSYGYTF TGTGCCAGCAGTTACTCTTTATACGAGCGGAGCTATGGCTACACCTTC
. TRBD2 TRBJ2-1 TRBV11-2 CASGASGAYNEQFF TGTGCCAGCGGTGCTAGCGGGGCGTACAATGAGCAGTTCTTC
few . TRBJ2-1 TRBV7-9 CASSLGAGSYNEQFF TGTGCCAGCAGCTTAGGGGCCGGCTCCTACAATGAGCAGTTCTTC
. . TRBJ2-7 TRBV19 CASLGRGTYEQYF TGTGCCAGCCTCGGTAGGGGAACCTACGAGCAGTACTTC
. TRBD1 TRBJ1-4 TRBV15 CATSRDGDSLGEKLFF TGTGCCACCAGCAGAGATGGGGACAGCTTGGGAGAAAAACTGTTTTTT
. TRBD1 TRBJ2-1 TRBV5-5 CASSLVGTGGPSYNEQFF TGTGCCAGCAGCTTGGTCGGGACAGGGGGCCCAAGTTACAATGAGCAGTTCTTC
. . TRBJ2-5 TRBV28 CASMDSRARETQYF TGTGCCAGCATGGACTCTAGGGCGAGAGAGACCCAGTACTTC
. . TRBJ1-5 TRBV6-1 CASSDREGQPQHF TGTGCCAGCAGTGACAGGGAAGGACAGCCCCAGCATTTT
. . TRBJ2-6 TRBV5-1 CASSMRGSGANVLTF TGCGCCAGCAGCATGCGGGGTAGCGGGGCCAACGTCCTGACTTTC
. . TRBJ1-2 TRBV19 CASRIGAGSYGYTF TGTGCCAGTAGGATAGGGGCTGGAAGCTATGGCTACACCTTC
. . TRBJ2-5 TRBV5-1 CASSLRGSETQYF TGCGCCAGCAGCTTGCGTGGGAGCGAGACCCAGTACTTC
. . TRBJ1-4 TRBV19 CASSIGLNNEKLFF TGTGCCAGTAGTATTGGACTAAATAATGAAAAACTGTTTTTT
. . TRBJ2-1 TRBV27 CATKSPTLDPKNNEQFF TGTGCCACCAAGTCTCCCACCCTAGATCCTAAAAACAATGAGCAGTTCTTC
. TRBD1 TRBJ1-2 TRBV3-1/TRBV3-2 CASSQDPWGTGIRYGYTF TGTGCCAGCAGCCAAGACCCTTGGGGGACAGGGATAAGGTATGGCTACACCTTC
. . TRBJ1-3 TRBV7-9 CASSHSRVAAGNTIYF TGTGCCAGCAGCCACTCCAGGGTCGCGGCTGGAAACACCATATATTTT
. TRBD2 TRBJ2-1 TRBV11-3 CASSFGGRDFDEQFF TGTGCCAGCAGCTTCGGCGGGAGGGATTTCGATGAGCAGTTCTTC
. . TRBJ2-4 TRBV7-9 CASSSWSTGADIQYF TGTGCCAGCAGCTCTTGGTCGACAGGTGCGGACATTCAGTACTTC
. . TRBJ1-4 TRBV28 CASSPGGKANEKLFF TGTGCCAGCAGTCCGGGGGGGAAAGCTAATGAAAAACTGTTTTTT
. TRBD1 TRBJ1-1 TRBV5-4 CASSPRGTGNTEAFF TGTGCCAGCAGCCCCAGGGGGACAGGGAACACTGAAGCTTTCTTT
. TRBD1 TRBJ2-3 TRBV5-1 CASSWAWDSRSTDTQYF TGCGCCAGCAGCTGGGCGTGGGACAGCCGAAGCACAGATACGCAGTATTTT
. TRBD1 TRBJ2-5 TRBV5-6 CASSLGQGVETQYF TGTGCCAGCAGCTTGGGGCAGGGGGTAGAGACCCAGTACTTC